This T cell receptor (beta chain) was captured by sequencing in a study of early T cells in non-severe SARS-CoV-2 infection. About the research overall: Whole-blood bulk RNA, unsorted, was sequenced, and chains were unpaired. Study results and caveats: VDJdb matching favored anti-spike CD8 responses, missing private and CD4 specificities.

Unique molecular identifiers were added to individual cDNA molecules. TCRdb independently ran MiXCR on the 5' RACE reads; one entry per CDR3 protein. This table has about 35,000 distinct CDR3 sequences, 4.5% to 7% appearing once. A remark on this clonotype: The antigen is unknown.

The length of the CDR3 is 16 residues. The V gene's germline CDR1 is MGHRA and CDR2 YSYEKL. Between the trimmed V and J ends, which lost 4 bases and 1 base, there was a span of 15 bases. The sample here was whole blood, taken at baseline. The clonotype originates from an adult who was a healthcare worker with PCR-confirmed SARS-CoV-2 infection or an uninfected control (not recorded which). The chain is built from TRBV4-1 and TRBJ2-3; D tentatively reads TRBD1 or TRBD2 (5 bases each). CDR3: CASSPAPGPRTDTQYF. For the CDR3, the DNA is TGCGCCAGCAGCCCGGCCCCGGGACCCCGCACAGATACGCAGTATTTT.